This TCR beta chain stems from a study of cytomegalovirus exposure and HLA in healthy donors. The CDR3 consists of 16 residues. V was clipped by 4 bases and J by 2 bases; unmatched bases: 11. Germline V lookup: CDR1 SGHRS, CDR2 YFSETQ. It was with 60 Vbeta and 13 Jbeta primers that the PCR ran. Libraries were prepared by immunoSEQ multiplex PCR; TCRdb keeps only in-frame clonotypes and omits some of them. Of 150,000 to 160,000 clones in the sample, roughly 82% were seen once. The chain is built from TRBV5-1 and TRBJ1-2; 7 bases match TRBD1. This clonotype was obtained from a woman aged 45-65 years in good health and CMV-seropositive. Sequencing was done on a sample of PBMCs. This CDR3 is CASSTNPGQRNYGYTF. In nucleotides, the CDR3 is TGCGCCAGCAGCACGAATCCGGGACAGAGGAACTATGGCTACACCTTC. The entire variable domain, with the rest obtained from reference TRBV5-1 and TRBJ1-2, is as follows: KAGVTQTPRYLIKTRGQQVTLSCSPISGHRSVSWYQQTPGQGLQFLFEYFSETQRNKGNFPGRFSGRQFSNSRSEMNVSTLELGDSALYLCASSTNPGQRNYGYTFGSGTRLTVV.